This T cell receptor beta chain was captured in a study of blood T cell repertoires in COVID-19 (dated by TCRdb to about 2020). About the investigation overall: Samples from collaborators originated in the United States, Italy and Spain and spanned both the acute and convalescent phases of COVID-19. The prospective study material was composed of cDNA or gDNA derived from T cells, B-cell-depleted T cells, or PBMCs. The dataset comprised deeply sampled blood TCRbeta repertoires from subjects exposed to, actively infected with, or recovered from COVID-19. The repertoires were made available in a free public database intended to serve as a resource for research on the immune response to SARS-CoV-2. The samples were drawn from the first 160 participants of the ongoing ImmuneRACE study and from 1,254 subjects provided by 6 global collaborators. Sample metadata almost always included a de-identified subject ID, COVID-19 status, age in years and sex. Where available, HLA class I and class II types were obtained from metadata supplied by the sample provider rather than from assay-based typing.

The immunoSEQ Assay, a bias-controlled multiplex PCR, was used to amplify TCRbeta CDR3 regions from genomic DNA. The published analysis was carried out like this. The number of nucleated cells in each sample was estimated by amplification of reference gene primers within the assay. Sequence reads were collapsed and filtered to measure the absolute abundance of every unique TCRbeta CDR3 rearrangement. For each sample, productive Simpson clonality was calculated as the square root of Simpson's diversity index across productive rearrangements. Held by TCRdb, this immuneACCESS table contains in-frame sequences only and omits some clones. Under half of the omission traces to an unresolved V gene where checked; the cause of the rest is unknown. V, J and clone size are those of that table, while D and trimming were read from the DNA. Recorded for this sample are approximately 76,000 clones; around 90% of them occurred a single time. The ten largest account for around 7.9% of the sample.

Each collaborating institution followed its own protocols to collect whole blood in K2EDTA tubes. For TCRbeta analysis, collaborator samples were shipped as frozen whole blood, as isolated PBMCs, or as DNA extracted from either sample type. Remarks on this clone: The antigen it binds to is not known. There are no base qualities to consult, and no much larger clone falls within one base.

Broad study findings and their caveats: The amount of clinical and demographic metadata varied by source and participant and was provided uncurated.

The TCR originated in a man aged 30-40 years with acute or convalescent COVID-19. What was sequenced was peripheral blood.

The CDR3 sequence is CASSVTRTSGSHEQYF. The nucleotide sequence is given as TGTGCCAGCAGCGTAACTAGGACTAGCGGGAGCCACGAGCAGTACTTC. The V gene is TRBV21-1 and the J gene is TRBJ2-7; TRBD2 reflects the table's D call only, with no check against the DNA. TRBV21-1 is flagged as a pseudogene. Inclusive of the bounding cysteine and phenylalanine, the CDR3 is 16 residues long. The entry retains the CDR3 DNA only, 48 bases that are in frame from base 1.